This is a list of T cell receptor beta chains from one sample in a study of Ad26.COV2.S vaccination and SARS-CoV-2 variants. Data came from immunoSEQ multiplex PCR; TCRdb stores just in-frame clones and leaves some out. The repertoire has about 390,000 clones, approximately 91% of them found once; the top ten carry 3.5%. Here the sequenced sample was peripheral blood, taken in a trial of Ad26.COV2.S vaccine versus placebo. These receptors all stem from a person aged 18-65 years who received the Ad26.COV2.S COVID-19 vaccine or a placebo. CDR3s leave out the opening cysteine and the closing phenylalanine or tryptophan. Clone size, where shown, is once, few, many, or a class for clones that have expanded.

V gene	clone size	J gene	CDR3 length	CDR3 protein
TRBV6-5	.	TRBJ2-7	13	ASRTLGGANYEQY
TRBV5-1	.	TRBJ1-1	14	ASSRRTGGRETEAF
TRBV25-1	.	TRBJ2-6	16	ASSEAGTGLSGANVLT
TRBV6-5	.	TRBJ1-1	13	ASSYPGQAMTEAF
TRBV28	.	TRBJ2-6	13	ASGQGAAGANVLT
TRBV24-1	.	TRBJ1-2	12	ATSAGDGNYGYT
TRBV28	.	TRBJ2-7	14	ASSLRGRVLSNEQY
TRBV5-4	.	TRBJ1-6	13	ASSLDNRGSSPLH
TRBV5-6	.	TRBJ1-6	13	ASSRTDRDNSPLH
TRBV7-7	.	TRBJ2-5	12	ASSPGDRQETQY
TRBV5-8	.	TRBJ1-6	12	ASRRQGENSPLH
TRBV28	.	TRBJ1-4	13	ASSLWSAANEKLF
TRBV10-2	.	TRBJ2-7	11	ASSQVRDHEQY
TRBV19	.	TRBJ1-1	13	ASSIRALLNTEAF
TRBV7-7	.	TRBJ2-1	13	ASSLAGQVGDGQF
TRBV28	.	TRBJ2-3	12	ASSSQGGTDTQY
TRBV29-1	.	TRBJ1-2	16	SVEGPGQGPKDNYGYT
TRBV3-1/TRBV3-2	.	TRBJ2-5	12	ASSQDVGEETQY
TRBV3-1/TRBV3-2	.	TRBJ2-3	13	ASSPARDGTDTQY
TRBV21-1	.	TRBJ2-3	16	ASSLPPGAQGASDTQY
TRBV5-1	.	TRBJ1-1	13	ASSLTGTGVTEAF
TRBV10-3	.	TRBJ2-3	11	AIRVAETDTQY
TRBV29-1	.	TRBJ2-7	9	SVDIVYEQY
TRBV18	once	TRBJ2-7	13	ASSPRTGIEYEQY
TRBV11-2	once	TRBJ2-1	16	ASSLLEGIKNPYNEQF
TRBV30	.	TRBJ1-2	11	AWSVGTAYGYT
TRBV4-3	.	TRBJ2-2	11	ASSQAGLRELF
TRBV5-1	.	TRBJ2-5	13	ASSLGLAGPETQY
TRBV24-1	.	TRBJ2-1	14	ATSDSQGDPYNEQF